The 3 T cell receptor beta chains reported below all come from one sample, sequenced in a study of early T cells in non-severe SARS-CoV-2 infection (dated by TCRdb to the early 2020s). The library was prepared using 5' RACE. TCRdb records NextSeq 500 as the sequencer. The raw public data were reprocessed by TCRdb itself: fastp quality trimming at Q25, MiXCR clonotype calling, in-frame beta chains only. One record per CDR3 amino acid sequence lists the most common genes and DNA. The sample table holds 90,000 to 120,000 distinct CDR3 sequences, of which around 10% were seen once. Of the sample, roughly 8% falls within the top ten clones. The specimen sequenced was whole blood. All receptors derive from an adult who was a healthcare worker with PCR-confirmed SARS-CoV-2 infection or an uninfected control (not recorded which).

The chain carries TRBV3-1 and TRBJ1-2; D ambiguous. The CDR3 runs to 14 residues. The ends were cut back, 1 base at V and 2 bases at J, with 8 bases in the middle. The germline V gene encodes CDR1 LGHDT and CDR2 YNNKEL (reference sequence). The CDR3 is CASSQASANYGYTF. The CDR3 DNA follows: TGTGCCAGCAGCCAAGCCTCAGCAAACTATGGCTACACCTTC.

A remark on this clonotype: This may be a read error, as it is one base from a much larger clone. This chain links TRBV7-2 with TRBJ1-2; 7 nucleotides line up with TRBD1. V shed 4 bases, J shed 2 bases, and the junction held 10 bases outside the gene matches. CDR3 size: 16 residues. CDR1 and CDR2 (germline): SGHTA, FQGNSA. CDR3 loop: CASSSSPGTVNYGYTF. In nucleotides, the CDR3 is TGTGCCAGCAGCTCCTCCCCCGGGACAGTGAACTATGGCTACACCTTC.

The gene calls are TRBV27 and TRBJ2-6, with a weak D call TRBD1 (6 bases). The CDR3 is 16 amino acids. Trimming shortened V by 5 bases and J by 4 bases, and 15 bases separated the two germline ends. The germline gives CDR1 MNHEY, CDR2 SMNVEV (reference sequence). DNA of the CDR3: TGTGCCAGCAGTGAACAGGGATCTTACGGGGCCAACGTCCTGACTTTC. Protein product: CASSEQGSYGANVLTF.